These T cell receptor beta chains were read from a single sample in a study of blood T cell repertoires in COVID-19. Produced via immunoSEQ multiplex PCR; TCRdb's table is partial and in-frame only. In the table there are about 62,000 clones, 80% to 90% of which are singletons. The sequenced sample was peripheral blood. Every receptor here comes from an older woman with COVID-19, enrolled during active disease. Each CDR3 is given with its conserved first and last residue. A D gene is named only where the DNA matches it firmly. For some rows the clone size is stated as once, few or many, or as a class when expanded; others skip it.

TRBD2	-	TRBV14	TRBJ2-7	CASSHESLAGNYEQYF	TGTGCCAGCAGCCATGAATCGCTAGCGGGAAATTACGAGCAGTACTTC
TRBD2	-	TRBV27	TRBJ2-2	CASSSRAGGLGTGELFF	TGTGCCAGCAGTTCTCGAGCGGGAGGCCTGGGCACCGGGGAGCTGTTTTTT
-	-	TRBV4-1	TRBJ2-3	CASSQGVAGRSTDTQYF	TGCGCCAGCAGCCAAGGCGTCGCGGGAAGAAGCACAGATACGCAGTATTTT
TRBD2	-	TRBV9	TRBJ2-4	CASSVGGGGNIQYF	TGTGCCAGCAGCGTAGGTGGCGGGGGAAACATTCAGTACTTC
TRBD1	-	TRBV6-6	TRBJ1-2	CASSYRGQAGGYTF	TGTGCCAGCAGTTACAGGGGACAGGCAGGGGGCTACACCTTC
-	-	TRBV4-3	TRBJ1-6	CASSQDRLHNSPLHF	TGCGCCAGCAGCCAAGACAGACTCCATAATTCACCCCTCCACTTT
TRBD2	-	TRBV30	TRBJ2-7	CAWSRSGSSYEQYF	TGTGCCTGGAGTCGCAGCGGGAGCTCCTACGAGCAGTACTTC
TRBD2	-	TRBV28	TRBJ2-3	CASSMGLTGADTQYF	TGTGCCAGCAGTATGGGACTAACGGGGGCAGATACGCAGTATTTT
TRBD1	-	TRBV30	TRBJ1-2	CAWTQGQVYGYTF	TGTGCCTGGACCCAGGGACAGGTCTATGGCTACACCTTC
-	-	TRBV3-1/TRBV3-2	TRBJ2-5	CASSPNLETQYF	TGTGCCAGCAGCCCCAACTTAGAGACCCAGTACTTC
-	-	TRBV27	TRBJ1-5	CASSPETGISNQPQHF	TGTGCCAGCAGCCCCGAAACAGGGATAAGCAATCAGCCCCAGCATTTT
TRBD1	-	TRBV5-1	TRBJ1-2	CASSLDRGYGYTF	TGCGCCAGCAGTCTGGACAGGGGCTATGGCTACACCTTC
-	-	TRBV6-5	TRBJ2-4	CASSYLGEFGNIQYF	TGTGCCAGCAGTTACCTCGGGGAGTTCGGAAACATTCAGTACTTC
TRBD1	-	TRBV19	TRBJ1-5	CASRGQGNSNQPQHF	TGTGCCAGTAGAGGACAGGGAAATAGCAATCAGCCCCAGCATTTT
-	-	TRBV24-1	TRBJ1-5	CATSDPREASNQPQHF	TGTGCCACCAGTGACCCGAGGGAGGCGAGCAATCAGCCCCAGCATTTT
TRBD1	-	TRBV6-5	TRBJ2-5	CASSRDSGETQYF	TGTGCCAGCAGTCGGGACAGCGGAGAGACCCAGTACTTC
TRBD2	-	TRBV9	TRBJ2-2	CASTKTSGNTGELFF	TGTGCCAGTACAAAAACTAGCGGCAACACCGGGGAGCTGTTTTTT
TRBD2	-	TRBV7-2	TRBJ2-2	CASSAVVLAVNTGELFF	TGTGCCAGCAGCGCTGTGGTCCTAGCGGTGAACACCGGGGAGCTGTTTTTT
TRBD1	-	TRBV2	TRBJ2-7	CASKTGGFSGEQYF	TGTGCCAGTAAGACAGGGGGCTTCTCCGGTGAGCAGTACTTC
-	once	TRBV18	TRBJ1-1	CASSLLTSGEAFF	TGTGCCAGCTCTCTCCTAACGTCAGGGGAAGCTTTCTTT
-	-	TRBV19	TRBJ2-1	CASSIGLYNEQFF	TGTGCCAGTAGTATAGGTCTCTACAATGAGCAGTTCTTC
TRBD2	once	TRBV15	TRBJ2-5	CATSRDGGGAQYF	TGTGCCACCAGCAGAGATGGGGGGGGTGCCCAGTACTTC
TRBD2	once	TRBV5-6	TRBJ2-3	CASSRAGVPDTQYF	TGTGCCAGCAGCCGAGCGGGAGTACCAGATACGCAGTATTTT
TRBD1	-	TRBV5-1	TRBJ1-3	CASSLRGPGNTIYF	TGCGCCAGCAGCTTGAGGGGGCCTGGAAACACCATATATTTT
-	-	TRBV28	TRBJ1-5	CASRPSAPFGGPQHF	TGTGCCAGCAGACCATCAGCGCCGTTCGGGGGGCCCCAGCATTTT
TRBD2	-	TRBV2	TRBJ2-3	CASRGSGISTDTQYF	TGTGCCAGCAGGGGGAGCGGGATCAGCACAGATACGCAGTATTTT
TRBD1	-	TRBV6-2/TRBV6-3	TRBJ2-2	CASSYEGARTGELFF	TGTGCCAGCAGTTACGAGGGGGCGCGGACCGGGGAGCTGTTTTTT
-	-	TRBV9	TRBJ2-7	CASSVVGGEQYF	TGTGCCAGCAGCGTAGTGGGGGGCGAGCAGTACTTC
-	-	TRBV4-2	TRBJ2-1	CASSQGGPGTPYNEQFF	TGTGCCAGCAGCCAAGGGGGGCCCGGGACACCATACAATGAGCAGTTCTTC
-	-	TRBV7-9	TRBJ2-7	CASSSTSRHQSSYEQYF	TGTGCCAGCAGCTCGACCTCAAGACACCAGAGCTCCTACGAGCAGTACTTC
TRBD2	-	TRBV9	TRBJ2-7	CASSVGGREQYF	TGTGCCAGCAGCGTGGGCGGGAGAGAGCAGTACTTC
-	-	TRBV5-4	TRBJ1-5	CASSLDGQPQHF	TGTGCCAGCAGCTTGGACGGTCAGCCCCAGCATTTT
-	once	TRBV5-1	TRBJ2-6	CASSWGAGANVLTF	TGCGCCAGCAGCTGGGGAGCTGGGGCCAACGTCCTGACTTTC
TRBD2	-	TRBV19	TRBJ2-3	CASSLSSGNADTQYF	TGTGCCAGTTCCCTTTCTAGCGGGAACGCAGATACGCAGTATTTT
TRBD1	few	TRBV6-5	TRBJ1-1	CATRGRRGPTEAFF	TGTGCCACCAGGGGGCGCAGGGGGCCCACTGAAGCTTTCTTT
TRBD1	once	TRBV18	TRBJ2-3	CASSLDREPDTQYF	TGTGCCAGCTCACTTGACAGGGAGCCAGATACGCAGTATTTT